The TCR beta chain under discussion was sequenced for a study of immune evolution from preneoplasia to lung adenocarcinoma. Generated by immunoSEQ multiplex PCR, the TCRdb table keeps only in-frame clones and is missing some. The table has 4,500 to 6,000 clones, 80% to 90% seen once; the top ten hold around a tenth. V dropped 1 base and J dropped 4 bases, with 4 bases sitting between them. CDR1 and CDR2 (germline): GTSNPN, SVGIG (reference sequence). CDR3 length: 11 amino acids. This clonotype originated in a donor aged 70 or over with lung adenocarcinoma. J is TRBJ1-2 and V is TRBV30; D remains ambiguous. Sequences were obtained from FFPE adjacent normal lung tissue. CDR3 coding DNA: TGTGCCTGGAGTGGGGCCTATGGCTACACCTTC. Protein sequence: CAWSGAYGYTF.